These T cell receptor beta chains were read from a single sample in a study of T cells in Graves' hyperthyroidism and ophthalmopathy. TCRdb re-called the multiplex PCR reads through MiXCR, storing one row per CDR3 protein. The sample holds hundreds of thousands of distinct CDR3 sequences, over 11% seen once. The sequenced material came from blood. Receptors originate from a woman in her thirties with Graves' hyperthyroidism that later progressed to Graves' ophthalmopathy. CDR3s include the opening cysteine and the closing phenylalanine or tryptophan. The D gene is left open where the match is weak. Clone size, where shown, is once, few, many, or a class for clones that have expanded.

DNA: TGTGCCAGCAGCTTAGAGGCGAATCAGCCCCAGCATTTT
CDR3: CASSLEANQPQHF
D: -
J: TRBJ1-5
V: TRBV11-2
size: many

DNA: TGTGCCAGTACCAAGAGGGGGAAGGCTTTCTTT
CDR3: CASTKRGKAFF
D: -
J: TRBJ1-1
V: TRBV19
size: few

DNA: TGTGCCAGCAGTTTATCGAGGGAGGGCCCAGGAGGCTCCTACGAGCAGTACTTC
CDR3: CASSLSREGPGGSYEQYF
D: TRBD2
J: TRBJ2-7
V: TRBV28
size: many

DNA: TGTGCCAGTAGTATCGACAGCAACACCTACGAGCAGTACTTC
CDR3: CASSIDSNTYEQYF
D: -
J: TRBJ2-7
V: TRBV19
size: few

DNA: TGCAGTGCTCCTAACTTACACCGACAGGAGAGCTCCTACGAGCAGTACTTC
CDR3: CSAPNLHRQESSYEQYF
D: -
J: TRBJ2-7
V: TRBV20-1
size: few

DNA: TGCAGCGTTGAGGCCGGGGGAGACGTCCTGACTTTC
CDR3: CSVEAGGDVLTF
D: -
J: TRBJ2-6
V: TRBV29-1
size: many

DNA: TGTGCCAGCAGCACAACTGGGGAATCAAGCTCCTACGAGCAGTACTTC
CDR3: CASSTTGESSSYEQYF
D: -
J: TRBJ2-7
V: TRBV7-6
size: once

DNA: TGTGCCAGCAGTGCGAGGTGGGGGAGGCAGTTCTTC
CDR3: CASSARWGRQFF
D: -
J: TRBJ2-1
V: TRBV6-2/TRBV6-3
size: -

DNA: TGTGCCAGCAGCTTAGACAGCGTCTATGGCTGCACCTTC
CDR3: CASSLDSVYGCTF
D: -
J: TRBJ1-2
V: TRBV7-9
size: -

DNA: TGTGCCAGCAGGGGGCTTAGCGGTCCCTACGAGCAGTACTTC
CDR3: CASRGLSGPYEQYF
D: -
J: TRBJ2-7
V: TRBV12-3/TRBV12-4
size: many

DNA: TGTGCCAGCAGTTTCGGGACACACCCCCAGCATTTT
CDR3: CASSFGTHPQHF
D: -
J: TRBJ1-5
V: TRBV28
size: few

DNA: TGTGCCAGCGGCACCTTAGTCGAGCAGTACTTC
CDR3: CASGTLVEQYF
D: -
J: TRBJ2-7
V: TRBV27
size: -

DNA: TGTGCCAGCACCTGGGACCCGAACACCGGGGAGCTGTTTTTT
CDR3: CASTWDPNTGELFF
D: -
J: TRBJ2-2
V: TRBV12-3/TRBV12-4
size: many

DNA: TGTGCCAGCAGCTCGACAGGCCCCCACGACACAGATACGCAGTATTTT
CDR3: CASSSTGPHDTDTQYF
D: -
J: TRBJ2-3
V: TRBV7-9
size: many

DNA: TGTGCCAGCAGTTCTCCTAAAGGTAGCTCCTACAATGAGCAGTTCTTC
CDR3: CASSSPKGSSYNEQFF
D: -
J: TRBJ2-1
V: TRBV27
size: many

DNA: TGTGCCAGCAGCTTCCCCGGGACAGGGGGATCCTACGAGCAGTACTTC
CDR3: CASSFPGTGGSYEQYF
D: TRBD1
J: TRBJ2-7
V: TRBV11-2
size: many

DNA: TGTGCCAGCTCACCGGAGGGGGGGGCCTATAATTCACCCCTCCACTTT
CDR3: CASSPEGGAYNSPLHF
D: -
J: TRBJ1-6
V: TRBV18
size: -

DNA: TGTGCCAGCAGTTACTCGGAGGGGAGCTCCTACGAGCAGTACTTC
CDR3: CASSYSEGSSYEQYF
D: -
J: TRBJ2-7
V: TRBV6-5
size: many

DNA: TGTGCCACCAGTGAAGGGACAGGACTATATGGCTACACCTTC
CDR3: CATSEGTGLYGYTF
D: TRBD1
J: TRBJ1-2
V: TRBV24-1
size: few

DNA: TGTGCCAGCTCATCTTCGCCAGGGGGGGACACTGAAGCTTTCTTT
CDR3: CASSSSPGGDTEAFF
D: TRBD1
J: TRBJ1-1
V: TRBV18
size: many

DNA: TGCGCCAGCAGGGAGGGAGGGAATGAGCAGTTCTTC
CDR3: CASREGGNEQFF
D: TRBD2
J: TRBJ2-1
V: TRBV10-2
size: -

DNA: TGTGCCAGTGGGGTGAACACCTACAATGAGCAGTTCTTC
CDR3: CASGVNTYNEQFF
D: -
J: TRBJ2-1
V: TRBV19
size: -

DNA: TGTGCCAGCAGTCCTATCGGGGGACTAGCGGGAGGTTCCTACGAGCAGTACTTC
CDR3: CASSPIGGLAGGSYEQYF
D: TRBD2
J: TRBJ2-7
V: TRBV12-3/TRBV12-4
size: -

DNA: TGCGCCAGCAGCCCTTACGGACAGGGGAGCACTGAAGCTTTCTTT
CDR3: CASSPYGQGSTEAFF
D: TRBD1
J: TRBJ1-1
V: TRBV4-3
size: few

DNA: TGTGCCAGCAGCCGTTGGACAGACACAGATACGCAGTATTTT
CDR3: CASSRWTDTDTQYF
D: -
J: TRBJ2-3
V: TRBV7-2
size: many

DNA: TGTGCCAGCAGTTCCCCCGACAGGGGAGGTTCACCCCTCCACTTT
CDR3: CASSSPDRGGSPLHF
D: TRBD1
J: TRBJ1-6
V: TRBV28
size: -

DNA: TGTGCCAGCAGCCTCGGACGGCGCCTCTACTTC
CDR3: CASSLGRRLYF
D: -
J: TRBJ2-7
V: TRBV7-2
size: few

DNA: TGTGCCAGCACGGACAGGGTGGAAGCTTTCTTT
CDR3: CASTDRVEAFF
D: TRBD1
J: TRBJ1-1
V: TRBV7-8
size: many

DNA: TGTGCCAGCAGCTTAGGCCCTAGCATTACGAGCACCGGGGAGCTGTTTTTT
CDR3: CASSLGPSITSTGELFF
D: -
J: TRBJ2-2
V: TRBV13
size: few

DNA: TGTGCCAGCAGGGCCCCCAATTTATATGGCTACACCTTC
CDR3: CASRAPNLYGYTF
D: -
J: TRBJ1-2
V: TRBV28
size: many

DNA: TGCAGTGCGAAGGCGCGGGCGCTCACCGGGGAGCTGTTTTTT
CDR3: CSAKARALTGELFF
D: -
J: TRBJ2-2
V: TRBV20-1
size: few

DNA: TGTGCCAGTTTTCGACGGGGGGACCTGCGGACTGAAGCTTTCTTT
CDR3: CASFRRGDLRTEAFF
D: -
J: TRBJ1-1
V: TRBV28
size: few

DNA: TGCAGTGCTAGACTTCCAGCGGTCTCCTACAATGAGCAGTTCTTC
CDR3: CSARLPAVSYNEQFF
D: -
J: TRBJ2-1
V: TRBV20-1
size: few

DNA: TGTGCCAGCAGCGAGGGGGGATACGAGCAGTACTTC
CDR3: CASSEGGYEQYF
D: -
J: TRBJ2-7
V: TRBV11-1
size: many

DNA: TGTGCCAGCAGCTTAGAACCCAGCGCAGGTAGCGGGAGCTCCTACGAGCAGTACTTC
CDR3: CASSLEPSAGSGSSYEQYF
D: TRBD2
J: TRBJ2-7
V: TRBV13
size: few

DNA: TGTGCCAGCTCGCCCGGAACGATGAACACTGAAGCTTTCTTT
CDR3: CASSPGTMNTEAFF
D: -
J: TRBJ1-1
V: TRBV18
size: many

DNA: TGCAGTGCTAGTACCGGGACAGGGTACGATGAGCAGTTCTTC
CDR3: CSASTGTGYDEQFF
D: TRBD1
J: TRBJ2-1
V: TRBV20-1
size: -

DNA: TGCGCCAGCAGCTTGGGAAGGAACGAGCAGTACTTC
CDR3: CASSLGRNEQYF
D: -
J: TRBJ2-7
V: TRBV7-9
size: many

DNA: TGCAGTGCCCCTGACTGGATACCCCATACATTCACAGATACGCAGTATTTT
CDR3: CSAPDWIPHTFTDTQYF
D: -
J: TRBJ2-3
V: TRBV20-1
size: many

DNA: TGTGCCAGCAGTTACTCGGGCAGGGTGAGGTATAGCAATCAGCCCCAGCATTTT
CDR3: CASSYSGRVRYSNQPQHF
D: -
J: TRBJ1-5
V: TRBV6-6
size: many

DNA: TGCGCCAGCAGCCAGAAACTAGCGGGAGGGCCAAACACCGGGGAGCTGTTTTTT
CDR3: CASSQKLAGGPNTGELFF
D: TRBD2
J: TRBJ2-2
V: TRBV4-1
size: few

DNA: TGTGCCACCAGCAGACCCGGGACAGGGCAGAATCAGCCCCAGCATTTT
CDR3: CATSRPGTGQNQPQHF
D: TRBD1
J: TRBJ1-5
V: TRBV15
size: many

DNA: TGTGCCTGGAGTCAGGACAACCAAGAGACCCAGTACTTC
CDR3: CAWSQDNQETQYF
D: -
J: TRBJ2-5
V: TRBV30
size: many

DNA: TGTGCCAGCAGTTCCCTAGCGGAACCAACCTACGAGCAGTACTTC
CDR3: CASSSLAEPTYEQYF
D: TRBD2
J: TRBJ2-7
V: TRBV12-3/TRBV12-4
size: many

DNA: TGCAGCGTTGAAAAGGGACAGGGGAACACTGAAGCTTTCTTT
CDR3: CSVEKGQGNTEAFF
D: TRBD1
J: TRBJ1-1
V: TRBV29-1
size: many

DNA: TGTGCCAGCAGCTTAGGGTTGAACGGGGAGCTGTTTTTT
CDR3: CASSLGLNGELFF
D: -
J: TRBJ2-2
V: TRBV11-2
size: many

DNA: TGCGCCAGCAGCCCTCAGGGCACAGATACGCAGTATTTT
CDR3: CASSPQGTDTQYF
D: -
J: TRBJ2-3
V: TRBV4-3
size: many

DNA: TGTGCCAGCAGTTTATGGAGGGGACAGGGGGTCAATGAAAAACTGTTTTTT
CDR3: CASSLWRGQGVNEKLFF
D: TRBD1
J: TRBJ1-4
V: TRBV28
size: -

DNA: TGTGCCAGCAGCGGCCGGACGGCCAGTGGAAACACCATATATTTT
CDR3: CASSGRTASGNTIYF
D: -
J: TRBJ1-3
V: TRBV11-2
size: many

DNA: TGTGCCAGCAGCCAACGGAACATCGAGCAGTACTTC
CDR3: CASSQRNIEQYF
D: -
J: TRBJ2-7
V: TRBV13
size: -

DNA: TGTGCCAGCAGCCAACCACAGGGGGATGGCTACACCTTC
CDR3: CASSQPQGDGYTF
D: TRBD1
J: TRBJ1-2
V: TRBV28
size: many

DNA: TGTGCCAGCAGCTCCCAACCCGGGACAGTTAATTCACCCCTCCACTTT
CDR3: CASSSQPGTVNSPLHF
D: TRBD1
J: TRBJ1-6
V: TRBV7-3
size: -

DNA: TGTGCCAGTCACAGGGGGGTCGGACAGCCCCAGCATTTT
CDR3: CASHRGVGQPQHF
D: TRBD1
J: TRBJ1-5
V: TRBV19
size: many

DNA: TGTGCCAGCAGTAAACAGGGGGCTGATACTGAAGCTTTCTTT
CDR3: CASSKQGADTEAFF
D: TRBD1
J: TRBJ1-1
V: TRBV2
size: many

DNA: TGTGCCAGCAGCGTAGGGAACAGGGTAGGCACCGGGGAGCTTTTTTTT
CDR3: CASSVGNRVGTGELFF
D: -
J: TRBJ2-2
V: TRBV9
size: -